A selection of T cell receptor beta chains follows, all from one sample in a study of PD-1 blockade in classical Hodgkin lymphoma. TCRdb's copy holds only in-frame clones and misses some; the assay was immunoSEQ multiplex PCR. Here the sample spans 20,000 to 25,000 clones, 89% being singletons. Sequenced material: CD4+ T cells from blood. The receptor set was obtained from a human donor with classical Hodgkin lymphoma. The CDR3 runs from the conserved cysteine through the conserved F or W. The order of the fields is CDR3 DNA, CDR3 protein, J gene, clone size, V gene, D gene. The D gene is left open where the match is weak. Clone size is not always given. Where it is, it says once, few, many or a class for expanded clones.

CDR3nt: TGTGCCAGCAGTATAACTCCCGGGACTAGCGGGGGGCAGTACTTC
CDR3aa: CASSITPGTSGGQYF
j_gene: TRBJ2-7
abundance: .
v_gene: TRBV28
d_gene: TRBD2

CDR3nt: TGTGCCAGTAGTAGCTATTCCGGGACAGTTTACGAGCAGTACTTC
CDR3aa: CASSSYSGTVYEQYF
j_gene: TRBJ2-7
abundance: .
v_gene: TRBV19
d_gene: TRBD1

CDR3nt: TGTGCCAGCAGCCAACTCTTTACGCAGTATTTT
CDR3aa: CASSQLFTQYF
j_gene: TRBJ2-3
abundance: .
v_gene: TRBV14
d_gene: .

CDR3nt: TGTGCCAGTAGTCCTTACAGGGCCAACACCGGGGAGCTGTTTTTT
CDR3aa: CASSPYRANTGELFF
j_gene: TRBJ2-2
abundance: .
v_gene: TRBV19
d_gene: .

CDR3nt: TGTGCCAGCAGTTTAGCGGTCATGAACACTGAAGCTTTCTTT
CDR3aa: CASSLAVMNTEAFF
j_gene: TRBJ1-1
abundance: .
v_gene: TRBV28
d_gene: .

CDR3nt: TGTGCCAGCAGCTCCTATAGCGGGAGCGGGGATACGCAGTATTTT
CDR3aa: CASSSYSGSGDTQYF
j_gene: TRBJ2-3
abundance: .
v_gene: TRBV11-2
d_gene: TRBD2

CDR3nt: TGTGCCAGCAGCCGCCGAACCGGGACAGATTATGGCTACACCTTC
CDR3aa: CASSRRTGTDYGYTF
j_gene: TRBJ1-2
abundance: once
v_gene: TRBV7-2
d_gene: TRBD1

CDR3nt: TGCGCCAGCAGCCTCACAGGGACTAAAGGCACCGGGGAGCTGTTTTTT
CDR3aa: CASSLTGTKGTGELFF
j_gene: TRBJ2-2
abundance: once
v_gene: TRBV4-1
d_gene: .

CDR3nt: TGTGCCAGCAGCTTAACCCTCCAGGGCTACACCTTC
CDR3aa: CASSLTLQGYTF
j_gene: TRBJ1-2
abundance: .
v_gene: TRBV7-2
d_gene: .

CDR3nt: TGCAGTGCATCCCAAGTAAACGAGCAGTACTTC
CDR3aa: CSASQVNEQYF
j_gene: TRBJ2-7
abundance: .
v_gene: TRBV20-1
d_gene: .

CDR3nt: TGTGCCACTCGGACAGGGGCCTACAATGAGCAGTTCTTC
CDR3aa: CATRTGAYNEQFF
j_gene: TRBJ2-1
abundance: .
v_gene: TRBV19
d_gene: TRBD1

CDR3nt: TGTGCCAGCAGCTCACGGGCCCAGGGGGAAAAACTGTTTTTT
CDR3aa: CASSSRAQGEKLFF
j_gene: TRBJ1-4
abundance: .
v_gene: TRBV6-6
d_gene: .

CDR3nt: TGTGCCTGGAGTGTGAGCGGGAGGCCGGGAACCGGGGAGCTGTTTTTT
CDR3aa: CAWSVSGRPGTGELFF
j_gene: TRBJ2-2
abundance: .
v_gene: TRBV30
d_gene: TRBD2

CDR3nt: TGTGCCAGCTCCGTAGGGGACAGGGGTTACAATGAGCAGTTCTTC
CDR3aa: CASSVGDRGYNEQFF
j_gene: TRBJ2-1
abundance: once
v_gene: TRBV6-4
d_gene: TRBD1

CDR3nt: TGTGCCATCAGTGAGTCGGACGTATCGAGATACTTC
CDR3aa: CAISESDVSRYF
j_gene: TRBJ2-7
abundance: .
v_gene: TRBV10-3
d_gene: .

CDR3nt: TGTGCCAGCAGTTCCGGAGGGAACACTGAAGCTTTCTTT
CDR3aa: CASSSGGNTEAFF
j_gene: TRBJ1-1
abundance: .
v_gene: TRBV28
d_gene: .

CDR3nt: TGTGCCAGCAGATCTGACAGGGGCTCCTATAATTCACCCCTCCACTTT
CDR3aa: CASRSDRGSYNSPLHF
j_gene: TRBJ1-6
abundance: .
v_gene: TRBV27
d_gene: TRBD1

CDR3nt: TGTGCCAGCAGCTTAGGCACCCTAGCGGGAGCTCGTGAGACCCAGTACTTC
CDR3aa: CASSLGTLAGARETQYF
j_gene: TRBJ2-5
abundance: few
v_gene: TRBV7-2
d_gene: TRBD2

CDR3nt: TGTGCCAGCAGCCCCAGGGGGCGCTCTACTGAAGCTTTCTTT
CDR3aa: CASSPRGRSTEAFF
j_gene: TRBJ1-1
abundance: .
v_gene: TRBV11-2
d_gene: TRBD1

CDR3nt: TGCGCCAGCAGCCTCGGGAAACCTAACTATGGCTACACCTTC
CDR3aa: CASSLGKPNYGYTF
j_gene: TRBJ1-2
abundance: .
v_gene: TRBV5-1
d_gene: .

CDR3nt: TGTGCCAGCAGCCAGTCGTCGGGACAGGGGACCGAGCAGTACTTC
CDR3aa: CASSQSSGQGTEQYF
j_gene: TRBJ2-7
abundance: .
v_gene: TRBV4-2
d_gene: TRBD1

CDR3nt: TGTGCCAGCAGTGTCGGGACAGTGAACACCGGGGAGCTGTTTTTT
CDR3aa: CASSVGTVNTGELFF
j_gene: TRBJ2-2
abundance: .
v_gene: TRBV6-1
d_gene: TRBD1

CDR3nt: TGTGCCAGCAGCCTAGCGGGGGGCACCACCTACGAGCAGTACTTC
CDR3aa: CASSLAGGTTYEQYF
j_gene: TRBJ2-7
abundance: .
v_gene: TRBV7-2
d_gene: TRBD2

CDR3nt: TGTGCCATCAGTCTGGACGGGGATGAAGCTTTCTTT
CDR3aa: CAISLDGDEAFF
j_gene: TRBJ1-1
abundance: .
v_gene: TRBV10-3
d_gene: .

CDR3nt: TGTGCCAGCAGCGAAGGAGGACTAGCGGGAGGTCAAGAGACCCAGTACTTC
CDR3aa: CASSEGGLAGGQETQYF
j_gene: TRBJ2-5
abundance: .
v_gene: TRBV9
d_gene: TRBD2

CDR3nt: TGTGCCAGCAGCTCGACAGGGAGGTCGGGCTACACCTTC
CDR3aa: CASSSTGRSGYTF
j_gene: TRBJ1-2
abundance: few
v_gene: TRBV5-4
d_gene: TRBD1

CDR3nt: TGTGCCAGCAGCCCATATTCGATCGCCCCCACAGATACGCAGTATTTT
CDR3aa: CASSPYSIAPTDTQYF
j_gene: TRBJ2-3
abundance: .
v_gene: TRBV27
d_gene: .

CDR3nt: TGTGCCAGCAGCTTAGATAGAGCTTGGAGGGGGCGATTTGGCTACACCTTC
CDR3aa: CASSLDRAWRGRFGYTF
j_gene: TRBJ1-2
abundance: .
v_gene: TRBV7-9
d_gene: TRBD1

CDR3nt: TGTGCAAGTCGCTTACTTTTAGGGCGGAGCACAGATACGCAGTATTTT
CDR3aa: CASRLLLGRSTDTQYF
j_gene: TRBJ2-3
abundance: .
v_gene: TRBV12-2
d_gene: .

CDR3nt: TGTGCCAGCAGTAAGGGTACAGGGAGAAGGACTGAAGCTTTCTTT
CDR3aa: CASSKGTGRRTEAFF
j_gene: TRBJ1-1
abundance: .
v_gene: TRBV25-1
d_gene: .

CDR3nt: TGTGCCAGAAGTTCAGGGCTTGCAACTAATGAAAAACTGTTTTTT
CDR3aa: CARSSGLATNEKLFF
j_gene: TRBJ1-4
abundance: .
v_gene: TRBV5-5
d_gene: .

CDR3nt: TGTGCCTGGAGTGGGGTTTTCGGGGGCCGGGGAGATACGCAGTATTTT
CDR3aa: CAWSGVFGGRGDTQYF
j_gene: TRBJ2-3
abundance: .
v_gene: TRBV30
d_gene: .

CDR3nt: TGTGCCAGCGGCCGGACAGGTAGCAATCAGCCCCAGCATTTT
CDR3aa: CASGRTGSNQPQHF
j_gene: TRBJ1-5
abundance: .
v_gene: TRBV2
d_gene: TRBD1

CDR3nt: TGTGCCAGCAGCTTAAATCCTGGGCAGGACATTCAGTACTTC
CDR3aa: CASSLNPGQDIQYF
j_gene: TRBJ2-4
abundance: .
v_gene: TRBV7-2
d_gene: .

CDR3nt: TGTGCCAGCCCTGGGACATTCTCCTACAATGAGCAGTTCTTC
CDR3aa: CASPGTFSYNEQFF
j_gene: TRBJ2-1
abundance: .
v_gene: TRBV25-1
d_gene: .

CDR3nt: TGTGCCAGCGGTGTAGTATCGCCCGAAAAACTGTTTTTT
CDR3aa: CASGVVSPEKLFF
j_gene: TRBJ1-4
abundance: .
v_gene: TRBV28
d_gene: .

CDR3nt: TGTGCCAGCAGCCAAGCCGAGACCCAGTACTTC
CDR3aa: CASSQAETQYF
j_gene: TRBJ2-5
abundance: .
v_gene: TRBV7-2
d_gene: .